A single sample gave rise to the 13 T cell receptor beta chains below, sequenced in a study of a mutant IDH1 vaccine in newly diagnosed glioma. Antigens of these TCRs are unknown. Time point denoted: week 47, end of study. In the vaccine, a single dose held 300 ug of the mutant IDH1 20-mer peptide, along with topical imiquimod. Sequencing used immunoSEQ multiplex PCR; TCRdb keeps in-frame clones, though not all of them. The sample lists approximately 80,000 clones, more than 80% occurring once. The material sequenced was PBMCs, taken from a glioma patient whose treatment included an IDH1 peptide vaccine. The receptors derive from a man aged 35 to 55 with glioma.

The CDR3 nucleotides are TGCGCCAGCAGCTTGGGAGGGAAAAACACCGGGGAGCTGTTTTTT. It encodes CASSLGGKNTGELFF. The V call is TRBV5-1, the J call TRBJ2-2, with D perhaps TRBD2 (5 bases). Deletions cut 0 bases from V and 2 bases from J, with 8 bases between. CDR3 size: 15 residues. CDR1 is SGHRS, CDR2 YFSETQ, per germline.

This clone was picked up one time. The gene calls are TRBV11-2 and TRBJ2-2; no clear D. The germline gives CDR1 SGHAT, CDR2 FQNNGV. The CDR3 consists of 14 residues. V was clipped by 4 bases and J by 6 bases, with 12 bases between them. The CDR3 loop reads CASSYLSGPGELFF. The CDR3 DNA reads as TGTGCCAGCAGCTACCTTTCCGGTCCCGGGGAGCTGTTTTTT. Full variable domain (missing parts from reference TRBV11-2 and TRBJ2-2): EAGVAQSPRYKIIEKRQSVAFWCNPISGHATLYWYQQILGQGPKLLIQFQNNGVVDDSQLPKDRFSAERLKGVDSTLKIQPAKLEDSAVYLCASSYLSGPGELFFGEGSRLTVL.

This chain uses TRBV10-3 with TRBJ1-1, with 8 nucleotides matching TRBD1. V lost 3 bases to trimming and J lost 11 bases; unmatched junction nucleotides: 11. This CDR3 is built from 14 residues. CDR1 ENHRY and CDR2 SYGVKD come from the germline V gene. The CDR3 is CAISDPDRGVSAFF. The CDR3 region has the DNA TGTGCCATCAGTGACCCAGACAGGGGCGTTTCGGCTTTCTTT.

The rearrangement uses TRBV4-3 and TRBJ1-6; maybe TRBD1 (6 bases). The CDR3 runs to 17 residues. Looked up from germline, CDR1 is LGHNA and CDR2 is YSLEER. Deletions cut 3 bases from V and 9 bases from J, with 21 bases between. The CDR3 spells CASSHNTRRGQVSPLHF. The CDR3 nucleotides read TGCGCCAGCAGCCACAATACCCGTCGGGGGCAGGTTTCACCCCTCCACTTT.

The chain employs TRBV5-1 and TRBJ2-5; D is ambiguous. The V gene's germline CDR1 is SGHRS and CDR2 YFSETQ. The CDR3 contains 13 residues. The V end was cut by 0 bases, the J end by 5 bases, with 8 bases between. CDR3 loop: CASSLGHLETQYF. As DNA, the CDR3 is TGCGCCAGCAGCTTGGGACACCTCGAGACCCAGTACTTC.

This clone was detected once. The chain is built from TRBV4-3 and TRBJ2-7; tentatively, D is TRBD2 (5 bases). V dropped 2 bases and J dropped 2 bases, with 7 bases sitting between them. The germline gives CDR1 LGHNA, CDR2 YSLEER. The CDR3 contains 13 residues. The CDR3 protein is CASSQNGAYEQYF. CDR3 nucleotides: TGCGCCAGCAGCCAAAACGGGGCCTACGAGCAGTACTTC.

The V gene is TRBV30, the J gene TRBJ2-5; no definite D call. Germline CDR1 reads GTSNPN; CDR2 reads SVGIG (reference sequence). The CDR3 contains 12 residues. The V gene lost 5 bases and the J gene lost 2 bases, with 9 bases spanning the gap. The CDR3 nucleotides are TGTGCCTGGGGGATGGCGCAAGAGACCCAGTACTTC. It specifies CAWGMAQETQYF.

The chain has TRBV7-6 and TRBJ1-4; no definite D call. Germline V gene lookup returns CDR1 SGHVS and CDR2 FNYEAQ. This CDR3 has 12 residues. V dropped 5 bases and J dropped 7 bases, with 8 bases sitting between them. CDR3 bases: TGTGCCAGCAGCCGTTGGGCTGAAAAACTGTTTTTT. Encoded protein: CASSRWAEKLFF. The full variable domain, rest sourced from reference TRBV7-6 and TRBJ1-4, is GAGVSQSPRYKVTKRGQDVALRCDPISGHVSLYWYRQALGQGPEFLTYFNYEAQQDKSGLPNDRFSAERPEGSISTLTIQRTEQRDSAMYRCASSRWAEKLFFGSGTQLSVL.

The rearrangement joins TRBV11-2 to TRBJ1-6, with D tentatively TRBD1 (5 bases). CDR3 length: 15 residues. CDR1 and CDR2 from the germline V gene are SGHAT and FQNNGV. Trimming pared 0 bases from V and 8 bases from J, leaving 11 bases between. In DNA form, the CDR3 reads TGTGCCAGCAGCTTAGAAAGACAGCTCCATTCACCCCTCCACTTT. It codes for CASSLERQLHSPLHF.

V is TRBV9 and J is TRBJ1-6; tentatively, D is TRBD1 (5 bases). The CDR3 sequence is 14 residues long. Trimming shortened V by 0 bases and J by 8 bases, and 9 bases separated the two germline ends. Germline CDR1 and CDR2: SGDLS and YYNGEE. CDR3 loop: CASSVVGGDSPLHF. The CDR3 DNA reads TGTGCCAGCAGCGTAGTTGGGGGGGATTCACCCCTCCACTTT.

V gene TRBV11-3 combines with J gene TRBJ2-5, with 10 positions matching TRBD2. Unmatched junction bases numbered 11, after V lost 3 bases and J lost 4 bases. Germline V gene sequence: CDR1 SGHNT, CDR2 YENEEA. This CDR3 contains 17 residues. CDR3 nucleotide sequence: TGTGCCAGCAGCTTGGCTAGCGGGGGCGGCGTCCGAGAGACCCAGTACTTC. It yields the protein CASSLASGGGVRETQYF.

The genes are TRBV9 and TRBJ1-4; 7 positions agree with TRBD1. The J segment lost 5 bases and the V segment lost 0 bases, leaving 4 bases of the junction unmatched. Germline V CDR1 and CDR2: SGDLS, YYNGEE. CDR3 length: 15 residues. CDR3 bases: TGTGCCAGCAGCGTAGTGGGGACAGCGAATGAAAAACTGTTTTTT. The encoded protein is CASSVVGTANEKLFF. Variable domain in full (rest from reference TRBV9 and TRBJ1-4): DSGVTQTPKHLITATGQRVTLRCSPRSGDLSVYWYQQSLDQGLQFLIQYYNGEERAKGNILERFSAQQFPDLHSELNLSSLELGDSALYFCASSVVGTANEKLFFGSGTQLSVL.

This chain links TRBV14 with TRBJ1-1; D uncertain. From germline, CDR1 is SGHDN and CDR2 FVKESK. The CDR3 contains 15 residues. Trimming cost V 1 base and J 3 bases, with 12 bases left between them. DNA of the CDR3: TGTGCCAGCAGCCAAGTTTGGCAGGACTACACTGAAGCTTTCTTT. Amino acid sequence: CASSQVWQDYTEAFF. Drawing the rest from reference TRBV14 and TRBJ1-1, the complete variable domain is EAGVTQFPSHSVIEKGQTVTLRCDPISGHDNLYWYRRVMGKEIKFLLHFVKESKQDESGMPNNRFLAERTGGTYSTLKVQPAELEDSGVYFCASSQVWQDYTEAFFGQGTRLTVV.